The present entry profiles one TCR beta chain with its context. Germline V gene lookup returns CDR1 SNHLY and CDR2 FYNNEI. CDR3 length: 12 residues. V lost 6 bases and J lost 3, with 6 bases in between. Repertoires were generated with immunoSEQ multiplex PCR, while TCRdb's copy carries only in-frame clones and drops some. This sample yields about 83,000 clones, of which 86% are seen a single time; about 20% belongs to the top ten. These data originate in a study of blood T cell repertoires in COVID-19. The sequence was obtained from a woman older than 75 in a cohort sampled during active or convalescent COVID-19. The specimen sequenced was peripheral blood. The chain carries TRBV2 and TRBJ1-5; D gene ambiguous. The CDR3 loop is CASRSFNQPQHF. The CDR3 bases are TGTGCCAGCAGGAGTTTCAATCAGCCCCAGCATTTT.